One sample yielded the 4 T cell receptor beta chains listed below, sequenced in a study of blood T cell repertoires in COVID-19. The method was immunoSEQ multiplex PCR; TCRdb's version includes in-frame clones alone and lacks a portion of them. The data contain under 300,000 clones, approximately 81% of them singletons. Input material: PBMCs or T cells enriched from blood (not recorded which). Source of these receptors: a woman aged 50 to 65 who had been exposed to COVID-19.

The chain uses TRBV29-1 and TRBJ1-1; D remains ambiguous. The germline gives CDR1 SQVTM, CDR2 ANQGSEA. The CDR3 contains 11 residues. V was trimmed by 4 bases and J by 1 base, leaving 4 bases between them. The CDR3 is CSVGPNTEAFF. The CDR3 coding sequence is TGCAGCGTTGGGCCGAACACTGAAGCTTTCTTT.

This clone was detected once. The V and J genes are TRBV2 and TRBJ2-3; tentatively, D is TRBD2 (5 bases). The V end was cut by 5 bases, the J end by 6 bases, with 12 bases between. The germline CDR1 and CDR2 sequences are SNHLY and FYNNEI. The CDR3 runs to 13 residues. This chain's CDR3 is CASSPGKRDTQYF. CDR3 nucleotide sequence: TGTGCCAGCAGTCCGGGGAAACGGGATACGCAGTATTTT.

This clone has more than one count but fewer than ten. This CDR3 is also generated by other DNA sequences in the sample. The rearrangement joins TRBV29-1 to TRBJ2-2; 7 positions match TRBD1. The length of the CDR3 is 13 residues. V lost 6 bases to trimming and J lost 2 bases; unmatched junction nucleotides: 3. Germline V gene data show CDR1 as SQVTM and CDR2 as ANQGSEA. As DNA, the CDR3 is TGCAGCGTGGGACAGCTCAACACCGGGGAGCTGTTTTTT. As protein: CSVGQLNTGELFF.

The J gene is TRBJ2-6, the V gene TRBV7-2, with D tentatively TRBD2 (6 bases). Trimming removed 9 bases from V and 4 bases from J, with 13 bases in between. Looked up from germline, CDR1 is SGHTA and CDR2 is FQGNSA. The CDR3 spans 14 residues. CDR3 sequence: CASGGQTGANVLTF. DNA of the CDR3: TGTGCCAGTGGAGGGCAGACAGGGGCCAACGTCCTGACTTTC.